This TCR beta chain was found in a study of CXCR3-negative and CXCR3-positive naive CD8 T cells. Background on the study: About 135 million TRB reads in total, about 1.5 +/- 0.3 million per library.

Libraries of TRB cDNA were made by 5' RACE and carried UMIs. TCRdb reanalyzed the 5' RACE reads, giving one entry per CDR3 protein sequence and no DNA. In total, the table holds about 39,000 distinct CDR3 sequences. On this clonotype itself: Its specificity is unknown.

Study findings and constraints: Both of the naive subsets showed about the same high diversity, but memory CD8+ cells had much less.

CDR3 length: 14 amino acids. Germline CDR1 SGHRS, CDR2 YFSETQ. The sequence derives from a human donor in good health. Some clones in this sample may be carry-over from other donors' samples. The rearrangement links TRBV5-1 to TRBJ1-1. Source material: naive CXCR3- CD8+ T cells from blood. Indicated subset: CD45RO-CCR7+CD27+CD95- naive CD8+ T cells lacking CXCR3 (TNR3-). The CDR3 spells CASSLEGSYTEAFF.